The source of this T cell receptor (beta chain) is a study of radiotherapy plus CTLA-4 blockade in lung cancer. Sequenced by immunoSEQ multiplex PCR; TCRdb stores in-frame clones only, minus some. The sample includes about 59,000 clones, around 74% seen only once; the top ten take around 8.8%. V dropped 0 bases and J dropped 5; count of bases not matched to a gene: 9. CDR1 and CDR2 (germline): SGHRS, YFSETQ. The CDR3 is 17 residues long. This clone was recorded a few times. The chain carries TRBV5-1 and TRBJ2-2, with 8 bases that match TRBD2. Sample: peripheral blood, taken from a patient treated with radiotherapy plus ipilimumab. The sequence was collected from a human donor with non-small cell lung cancer whose response to radiotherapy plus ipilimumab could not be evaluated. The CDR3 DNA reads TGCGCCAGCAGCTTGGCCAAAGCGGGAGCCCCAACCGGGGAGCTGTTTTTT. It is translated as CASSLAKAGAPTGELFF.